These 20 T cell receptor beta chains were sequenced from one sample in a study of blood T cell repertoires in COVID-19. Here immunoSEQ multiplex PCR was the method, and the copy in TCRdb shows in-frame clones only, minus some. The sample includes over 150,000 clones, just over 85% of them seen just once. Source material: peripheral blood. The origin of the receptors is a man aged 45-60 years with active or convalescent COVID-19.

This sequence joins TRBV11-2 and TRBJ2-1, with 9 bases lining up with TRBD2. Germline values: CDR1 SGHAT, CDR2 FQNNGV. The CDR3 length is 11 residues. V was clipped by 6 bases and J by 10 bases; unmatched bases: 1. The CDR3 sequence is CASRSGGEQFF. The CDR3 nucleotides are TGTGCCAGCAGAAGCGGGGGGGAGCAGTTCTTC. The full variable domain, in which reference TRBV11-2 and TRBJ2-1 provide the parts outside the CDR3, is EAGVAQSPRYKIIEKRQSVAFWCNPISGHATLYWYQQILGQGPKLLIQFQNNGVVDDSQLPKDRFSAERLKGVDSTLKIQPAKLEDSAVYLCASRSGGEQFFGPGTRLTVL.

This clone has a handful of counts. The chain links TRBV28 to TRBJ1-1; D might be TRBD1 (6 bases). The CDR3 extends over 14 amino acids. Trimming cost V 5 bases and J 1 base, with 11 bases left between them. CDR1 MDHEN and CDR2 SYDVKM come from the germline V gene. The CDR3 loop reads CASSRYRENTEAFF. Here the CDR3 DNA reads TGTGCCAGCAGTAGATACAGGGAGAACACTGAAGCTTTCTTT.

The J gene is TRBJ1-5, the V gene TRBV5-1, with no clear D. V was clipped by 0 bases and J by 3 bases, with 7 bases between them. This CDR3 region has 14 residues. Germline V gene data show CDR1 as SGHRS and CDR2 as YFSETQ. CDR3 protein: CASSLAGVNQPQHF. CDR3 DNA sequence: TGCGCCAGCAGCTTGGCCGGGGTCAATCAGCCCCAGCATTTT.

This chain joins TRBV5-1 and TRBJ2-1; maybe TRBD2 (6 bases). Between the trimmed V and J ends, which lost 0 bases and 0 bases, there was a span of 10 bases. The CDR3 loop spans 16 amino acids. Germline V CDR1 and CDR2: SGHRS, YFSETQ. The DNA of the CDR3 is TGCGCCAGCAGCTTGGGTCCGACTAGCTCCTACAATGAGCAGTTCTTC. Protein product: CASSLGPTSSYNEQFF.

The V and J genes are TRBV5-8 and TRBJ2-5; 14 nucleotides line up with TRBD2. This CDR3 has 18 residues. Trimming at V came to 4 bases and at J to 2 bases, leaving 10 bases not matched to a gene. Germline assignment: CDR1 SGHTS and CDR2 YDEGEE. The CDR3 DNA reads as TGTGCCAGCAGCATTGGACTAGCGGGGGGACGGGCTCAAGAGACCCAGTACTTC. Translation gives CASSIGLAGGRAQETQYF.

The V gene is TRBV5-8, the J gene TRBJ2-1; TRBD2 matches at 7 bases. Germline V gene data show CDR1 as SGHTS and CDR2 as YDEGEE. V was clipped by 5 bases and J by 6 bases; unmatched bases: 8. The CDR3 length is 14 residues. The CDR3 is CASSLRVAGNEQFF. In nucleotides, the CDR3 is TGTGCCAGCAGTCTGAGGGTAGCGGGCAATGAGCAGTTCTTC.

This clone has only a few counts. The rearrangement links TRBV13 to TRBJ1-2; D is unresolved. V was clipped by 5 bases and J by 6 bases, with 13 bases between them. Germline V CDR1 and CDR2: PRHDT, FYEKMQ (reference sequence). The CDR3 runs to 13 residues. Written as DNA, the CDR3 is TGTGCCAGCAGCCCTGGCGCGAGGAATGGCTACACCTTC. As protein: CASSPGARNGYTF.

The chain employs TRBV21-1 and TRBJ1-6; TRBD1, the table's D call, was not compared with the DNA. TRBV21-1 is assigned pseudogene status. This CDR3 has 13 amino acids. This CDR3 reads CASSIQGNSPLHF. The CDR3 region has the DNA TGTGCCAGCAGCATACAGGGTAATTCACCCCTCCACTTT.

This clone was found once. The J gene is TRBJ2-3, the V gene TRBV14, with 9 bases aligning to TRBD2. The CDR3 length is 16 residues. Germline V gene lookup returns CDR1 SGHDN and CDR2 FVKESK. Trimming at V came to 3 bases and at J to 0 bases, leaving 4 bases not matched to a gene. CDR3 sequence: CASSQPGLASTDTQYF. The DNA for the CDR3 is TGTGCCAGCAGCCAGCCAGGACTAGCGAGCACAGATACGCAGTATTTT.

The J gene is TRBJ2-3, the V gene TRBV4-2; 10 bases are a match to TRBD2. The CDR3 length is 17 residues. V gave up 5 bases and J gave up 0 bases; unmatched junction bases: 8. CDR1 LGHNA and CDR2 YNFKEQ come from the germline V gene. The CDR3 is CASSSRTSGTSTDTQYF. For the CDR3, the DNA is TGTGCCAGCAGCTCCCGGACTAGCGGTACTAGCACAGATACGCAGTATTTT.

This clone was seen only once. The genes are TRBV10-3 and TRBJ2-7; D may be TRBD1 (6 bases). Trimming took 4 bases from V and 3 from J, leaving 10 bases between them. Per germline, CDR1 ENHRY and CDR2 SYGVKD. The CDR3 has 13 amino acids. The chain's CDR3 is CAISVQGNYEQYF. The CDR3 DNA reads as TGTGCCATCAGTGTACAGGGCAACTACGAGCAGTACTTC.

The chain joins TRBV4-3 to TRBJ2-1, with TRBD1 matching over 7 bases. The CDR3 runs to 16 residues. Looked up from germline, CDR1 is LGHNA and CDR2 is YSLEER. The junction had 3 bases not matched to a gene; V was cut back by 0 bases and J by 1 base. The CDR3 nucleotides are TGCGCCAGCAGCCAAGAGGGGACAGTATCCTACAATGAGCAGTTCTTC. Amino acid sequence: CASSQEGTVSYNEQFF.

The chain is built from TRBV6-6 and TRBJ1-5, with a weak D call TRBD1 (5 bases). The germline CDR1 and CDR2 sequences are MNHNY and SVGAGI (reference sequence). The CDR3 extends over 14 amino acids. Between the trimmed V and J ends, which lost 2 bases and 7 bases, there was a span of 12 bases. CDR3 protein: CASSYGGAGQPQHF. The CDR3 nucleotides are TGTGCCAGCAGTTACGGGGGAGCGGGGCAGCCCCAGCATTTT.

The chain couples TRBV10-3 to TRBJ2-3; D gene ambiguous. CDR3 length: 15 residues. V lost 10 bases and J 4 bases, leaving 21 bases between the germline ends. Germline V CDR1 and CDR2: ENHRY, SYGVKD. The CDR3 here is CATNTLDQEADTQYF. As DNA, the CDR3 is TGTGCCACCAACACACTCGACCAAGAGGCAGATACGCAGTATTTT.

This chain connects TRBV6-5 to TRBJ1-3; 7 bases are shared with TRBD1. The CDR3 is made up of 16 amino acids. Looked up from germline, CDR1 is MNHEY and CDR2 is SVGAGI. V lost 3 bases and J lost 0; bases outside the gene matches: 5. This CDR3 is CASSYGRGSSGNTIYF. The CDR3 nucleotides are TGTGCCAGCAGTTATGGCAGGGGGTCCTCTGGAAACACCATATATTTT.

This CDR3 is CASSLWRESPEQYF. The DNA for the CDR3 is TGTGCCAGCAGCCTTTGGCGGGAGTCTCCCGAGCAGTACTTC. This chain links TRBV3-1 (or the pseudogene TRBV3-2) with TRBJ2-7; 7 positions agree with TRBD2. V gave up 4 bases and J gave up 6 bases; unmatched junction bases: 9. The CDR3 loop spans 14 amino acids. Germline lookup yields CDR1 LGHDT and CDR2 YNNKEL (reference sequence).

The chain links TRBV9 to TRBJ2-7; D may be TRBD1 (6 bases). Trimming pared 3 bases from V and 2 bases from J, leaving 18 bases between. The CDR3 is 16 residues long. The germline gives CDR1 SGDLS, CDR2 YYNGEE. This CDR3 reads CASSAEGQIGTYEQYF. DNA for the CDR3: TGTGCCAGCAGCGCAGAAGGACAGATAGGGACCTACGAGCAGTACTTC.

In regard to this clone: Additional DNA sequences in this sample encode the identical CDR3. The gene calls are TRBV5-1 and TRBJ2-3; maybe TRBD1 (6 bases). Per the germline V gene, CDR1 is SGHRS and CDR2 is YFSETQ. The CDR3 is made up of 12 amino acids. Trimming cost V 3 bases and J 6 bases, with 8 bases left between them. CDR3 coding DNA: TGCGCCAGCAGCTATCAGGGGGATACGCAGTATTTT. It translates to CASSYQGDTQYF.

This clone was observed a single time. J is TRBJ1-2 and V is TRBV5-4; 8 bases line up with TRBD1. The CDR3 length is 15 residues. Germline loops: CDR1 SGHNT, CDR2 YYREEE (reference sequence). J gave up 0 bases and V 6 bases, and 7 bases lay outside the gene matches. The CDR3 region is CASTNGQGTNYGYTF. Written as DNA, the CDR3 is TGTGCCAGCACCAACGGACAGGGAACTAACTATGGCTACACCTTC.

J is TRBJ1-2 and V is TRBV28; D perhaps matches TRBD1 (5 bases). V gave up 4 bases and J gave up 2 bases, with 5 bases separating them. CDR1 and CDR2 (germline): MDHEN, SYDVKM. This CDR3 is built from 12 residues. The CDR3 is CASSSGNYGYTF. DNA of the CDR3: TGTGCCAGCAGTTCAGGGAACTATGGCTACACCTTC.